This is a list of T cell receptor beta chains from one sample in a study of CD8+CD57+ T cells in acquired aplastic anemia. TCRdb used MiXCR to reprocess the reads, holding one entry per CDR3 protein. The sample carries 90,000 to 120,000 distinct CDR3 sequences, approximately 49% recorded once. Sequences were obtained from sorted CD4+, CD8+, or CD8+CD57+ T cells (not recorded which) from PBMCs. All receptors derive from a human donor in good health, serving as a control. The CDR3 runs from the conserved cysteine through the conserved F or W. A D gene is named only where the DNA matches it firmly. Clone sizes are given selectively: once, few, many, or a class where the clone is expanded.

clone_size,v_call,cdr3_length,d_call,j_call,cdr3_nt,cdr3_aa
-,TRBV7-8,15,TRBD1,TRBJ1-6,TGTGCCAGCAGCTTTACAGGGGCTAATGATTCACCCCTCCACTTT,CASSFTGANDSPLHF
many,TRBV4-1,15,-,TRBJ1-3,TGCGCCAGCAGCCAAGATATGGGATCTGGAAACACCATATATTTT,CASSQDMGSGNTIYF
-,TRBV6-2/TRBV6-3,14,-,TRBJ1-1,TGTGCCAGCACCCTGGAGGCGGGGAACACTGAAGCTTTCTTT,CASTLEAGNTEAFF
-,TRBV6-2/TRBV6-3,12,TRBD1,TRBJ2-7,TGTGCCAGCACCCGGGACAGCTACGAGCGGTACTTC,CASTRDSYERYF
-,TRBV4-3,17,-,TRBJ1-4,TGCGCCAGCAGCCAAGATAATCGTAGAGCAACTGATGAAAAACTGTTTTTT,CASSQDNRRATDEKLFF
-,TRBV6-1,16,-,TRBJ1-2,TGTGCCAGCAGTGAATCGCTTGGTTTGAGGGGTAATGACTACACCTTC,CASSESLGLRGNDYTF
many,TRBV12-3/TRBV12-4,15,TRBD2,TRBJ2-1,TGTGCCAGCAGACTAGCGGGGGGGCAGCAGAATGAGCAGTTCTTC,CASRLAGGQQNEQFF
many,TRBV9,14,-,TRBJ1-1,TGTGCCAGCAGCGTAGGGCTTACAGATCATGAAGCTTTCTTT,CASSVGLTDHEAFF
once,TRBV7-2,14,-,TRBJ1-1,TGTGCCAGCAGACCAGGACAGTCGAACACTGAAGCTTTCTTT,CASRPGQSNTEAFF
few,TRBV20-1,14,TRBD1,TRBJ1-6,TGCAGTGCTAGCACCGGGACAGTTCGTTCACCCCTCCACTTT,CSASTGTVRSPLHF
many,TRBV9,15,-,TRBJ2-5,TGTGCCAGCAGCGGTTTGGGGGGGCATCAGGAGACCCAGTACTTC,CASSGLGGHQETQYF
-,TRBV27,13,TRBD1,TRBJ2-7,TGTGCCAGCAGTCCAGGACAGGGGCACGAGCAGTACTTC,CASSPGQGHEQYF
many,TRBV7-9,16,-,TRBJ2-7,TGTGCCAGCAGCCCACCGGGGGCATTGGGCTACGGCGAGCAGTACTTT,CASSPPGALGYGEQYF
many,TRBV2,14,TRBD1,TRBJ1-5,TGTGCCAGCAGCATTGGACAGGGGAATCAGCCCCAGCATTTT,CASSIGQGNQPQHF
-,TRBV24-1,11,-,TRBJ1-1,TGTGCCACCAGTTACGGTGGTGAAGCTTTCTTT,CATSYGGEAFF
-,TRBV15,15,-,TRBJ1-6,TGTGCCACCAGCAGAGGTCAGGTGGGGGATTCACCCCTCCACTTT,CATSRGQVGDSPLHF
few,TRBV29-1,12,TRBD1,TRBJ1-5,TGCAGCGTGGGGGACAGGGATCAGCCCCAGCATTTT,CSVGDRDQPQHF
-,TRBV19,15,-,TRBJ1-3,TGTGCCAGTACTCACGGGTCATACTCTGGAAACACCATATATTTT,CASTHGSYSGNTIYF
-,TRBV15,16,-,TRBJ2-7,TGTGCCACCAGCAGAGTCGAGACAGGTTCCTCCTACGAGCAGTACTTC,CATSRVETGSSYEQYF
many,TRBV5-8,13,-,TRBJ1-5,TGTGCCAGCAGCTCGGACAGCTATCAGCCCCAGCATTTT,CASSSDSYQPQHF
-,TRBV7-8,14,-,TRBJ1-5,TGTCCCAGCAGCCGGACAGTGAGCAATCAGCCCCAGCATTTT,CPSSRTVSNQPQHF
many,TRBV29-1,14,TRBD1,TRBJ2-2,TGCAGCGTTCAGGGACAGGGGACCACCGGGGAGCTGTTTTTT,CSVQGQGTTGELFF
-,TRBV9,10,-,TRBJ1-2,TGTGCCAGCAGCACCCGTGGTTACACCTTC,CASSTRGYTF
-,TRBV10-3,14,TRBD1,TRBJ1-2,TGTGCCATCAGAGACCGGGACAGCGGATACGGCTACACCTTC,CAIRDRDSGYGYTF
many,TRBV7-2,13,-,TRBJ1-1,TGTGCCAGCAGCGCGACAGAATACACTGAAGCTTTCTTT,CASSATEYTEAFF
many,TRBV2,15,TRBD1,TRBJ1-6,TGTGCCAGCAGGCTGGGACAGGAAAATAATCCACCTCTCCACTTT,CASRLGQENNPPLHF
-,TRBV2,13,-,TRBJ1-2,TGTGCCAGCACCGTCGGGCAGCGCTATGGCTACACCTTC,CASTVGQRYGYTF
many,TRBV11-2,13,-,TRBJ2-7,TGTGCCAGCAGCTTAGGGGGCAGTGGGGAGCAGTACTTC,CASSLGGSGEQYF
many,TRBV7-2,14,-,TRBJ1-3,TGTGCCAGCAGCTTATACAGCTCTGGAAACACCATATATTTT,CASSLYSSGNTIYF
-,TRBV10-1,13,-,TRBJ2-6,TGCGCCAGCAGGGATGTAGGGGCCAACGTCCTGACTTTC,CASRDVGANVLTF
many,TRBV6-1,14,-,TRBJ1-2,TGTGCCAGCAGTGATGGGGGGGGTTCCTATGGCTACACCTTC,CASSDGGGSYGYTF
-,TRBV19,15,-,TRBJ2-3,TGTGTCAGTAGTACCTCCCCAGGGGCAGCAGATACGCAGTATTTT,CVSSTSPGAADTQYF
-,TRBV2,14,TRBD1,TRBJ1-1,TGTGCCAGCAGTGAAAACAGGGGCGGGGGAAAAGCTTTCTTT,CASSENRGGGKAFF
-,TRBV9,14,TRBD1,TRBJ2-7,TGTGCCAGCAGCGGAAGACAGGGGAGATACGAGCAGTACTTC,CASSGRQGRYEQYF
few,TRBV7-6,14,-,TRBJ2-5,TGTGCCAGCAGCTTAGAGCGACCTAGAGAGACCCAGTACTTC,CASSLERPRETQYF
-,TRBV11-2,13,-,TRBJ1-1,TGTGCCAGCAGAATAGGTGGGACCCCTGAAGCTTTCTTT,CASRIGGTPEAFF
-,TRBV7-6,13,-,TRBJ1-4,TGTGCCAGCAGCTTCAGCAGTAATGAAAAACTGTTTTTT,CASSFSSNEKLFF
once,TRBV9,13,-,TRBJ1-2,TGTGCCAGCAGCGTAGGTGGTCAGGATGGCTACACCTTC,CASSVGGQDGYTF
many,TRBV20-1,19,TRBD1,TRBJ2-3,TGCAGTGCGCCCCCCAGCGGGACAGGGCATTCGACGAGGACAGATACGCAGTATTTT,CSAPPSGTGHSTRTDTQYF
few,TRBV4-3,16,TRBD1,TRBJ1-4,TGCGCCAGCAGCCAAGATCGGGGCAGGGGGGCTGAAAAACTGTTTTTT,CASSQDRGRGAEKLFF
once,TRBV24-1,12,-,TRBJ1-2,TGTGCCACCAGCAGCCAGGAATATGGCTACACCTTC,CATSSQEYGYTF
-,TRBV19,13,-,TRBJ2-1,TGTGCCAGTAGTTTAGGACCACTCAATGAGCAGTTCTTC,CASSLGPLNEQFF
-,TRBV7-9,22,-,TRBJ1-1,-,CASSVQGASSYEQYFGYTEAFF
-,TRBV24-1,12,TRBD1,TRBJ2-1,TGTGCCACGGACCAGGGGGACAATGAGCAGTTCTTC,CATDQGDNEQFF
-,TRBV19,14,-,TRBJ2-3,TGTGCCAGTAGTGCCCTTCCCAGCACAGATACGCAGTATTTT,CASSALPSTDTQYF
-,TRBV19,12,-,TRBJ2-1,TGTGCCAGTGAGGACGGCTACAATGAGCAGTTCTTC,CASEDGYNEQFF
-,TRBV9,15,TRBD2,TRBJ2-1,TGTGCCAGCAGCGCTAGCGGGGAGGCCTACAATGAGCAGTTCTTC,CASSASGEAYNEQFF
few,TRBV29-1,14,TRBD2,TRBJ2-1,TGCAGCACTCGAATTAGCGGGGGGGCGGATGAGCAGTTCTTC,CSTRISGGADEQFF
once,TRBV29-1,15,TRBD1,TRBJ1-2,TGCAGCGCTCGGACAGGGTCTCGCTCGGGCTATGGCTACACCTTC,CSARTGSRSGYGYTF
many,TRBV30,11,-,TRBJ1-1,TGTGCCTGGAGTGTGGAGACAGCTCCTTTCTTT,CAWSVETAPFF
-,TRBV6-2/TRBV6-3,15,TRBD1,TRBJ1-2,TGTGCCAGCAGCGTAGGACTGGGACAGGGGAATGGCTACACCTTC,CASSVGLGQGNGYTF
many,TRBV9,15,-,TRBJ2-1,TGTGCCAGCAACCTAGCCGGGGGCTCCTACAATGAGCAGTTCTTC,CASNLAGGSYNEQFF
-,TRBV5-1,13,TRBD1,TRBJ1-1,TGCGCCAGCAGAGAGTCAGGGGGGACTGAAGCTTTCTTT,CASRESGGTEAFF
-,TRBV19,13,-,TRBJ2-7,TGTGCCAGTAGTATAGTCTTCGATGGCGAGCAGTACTTC,CASSIVFDGEQYF
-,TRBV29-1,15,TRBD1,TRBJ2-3,TGCAGCGTTGATGGGACAGGGGGTTACACAGATACGCAGTATTTT,CSVDGTGGYTDTQYF
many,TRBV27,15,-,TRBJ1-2,TGTGCCAGCAGTCCATATCCGAACCAGGGTTTAGGCTACACCTTC,CASSPYPNQGLGYTF
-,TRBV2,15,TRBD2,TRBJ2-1,TGTGCCAGCAGTACAAGCGGGGGGGCGGTTTATGAGCAGTTCTTC,CASSTSGGAVYEQFF
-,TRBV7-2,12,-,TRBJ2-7,TGTGCCAGCAGCTCCCCCCGAAACGAGCAGTACTTC,CASSSPRNEQYF
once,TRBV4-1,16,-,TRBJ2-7,TGCGCCAGCAGCCAAGACGGGACCGAGAGCTCCTACGAGCAGTACTTC,CASSQDGTESSYEQYF